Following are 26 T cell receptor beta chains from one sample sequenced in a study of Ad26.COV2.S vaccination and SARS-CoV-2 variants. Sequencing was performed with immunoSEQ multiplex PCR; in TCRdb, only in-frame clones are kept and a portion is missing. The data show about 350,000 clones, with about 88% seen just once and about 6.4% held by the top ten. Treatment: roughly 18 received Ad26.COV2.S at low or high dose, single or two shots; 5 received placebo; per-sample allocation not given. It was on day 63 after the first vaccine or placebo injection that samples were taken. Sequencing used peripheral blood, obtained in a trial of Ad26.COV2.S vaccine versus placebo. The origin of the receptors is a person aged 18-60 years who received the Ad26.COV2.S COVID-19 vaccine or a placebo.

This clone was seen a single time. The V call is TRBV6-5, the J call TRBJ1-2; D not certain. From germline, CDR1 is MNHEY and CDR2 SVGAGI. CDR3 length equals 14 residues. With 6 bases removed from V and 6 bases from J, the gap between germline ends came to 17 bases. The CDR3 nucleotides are TGTGCCAGCAGCGCTAGCGGTCAGTCGGATGGCTACACCTTC. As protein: CASSASGQSDGYTF.

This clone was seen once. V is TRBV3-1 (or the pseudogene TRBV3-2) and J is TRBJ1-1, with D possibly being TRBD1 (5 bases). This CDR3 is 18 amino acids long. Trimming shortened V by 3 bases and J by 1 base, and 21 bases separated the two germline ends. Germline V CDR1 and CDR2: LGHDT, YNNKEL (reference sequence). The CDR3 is CASSQAGTISESNTEAFF. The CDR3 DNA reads TGTGCCAGCAGCCAGGCCGGGACGATAAGTGAATCGAACACTGAAGCTTTCTTT.

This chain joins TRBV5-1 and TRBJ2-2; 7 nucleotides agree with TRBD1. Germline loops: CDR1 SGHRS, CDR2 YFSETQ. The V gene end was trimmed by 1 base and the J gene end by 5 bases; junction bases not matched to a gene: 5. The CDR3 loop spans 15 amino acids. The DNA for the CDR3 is TGCGCCAGCAGCTTGCAACAGGGGCGGACCGGGGAGCTGTTTTTT. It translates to CASSLQQGRTGELFF.

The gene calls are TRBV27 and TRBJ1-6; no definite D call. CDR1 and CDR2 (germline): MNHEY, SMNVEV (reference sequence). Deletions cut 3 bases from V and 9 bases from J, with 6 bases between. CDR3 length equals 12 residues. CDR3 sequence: CASSLWSSPLHF. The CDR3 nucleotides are TGTGCCAGCAGTTTGTGGAGTTCACCCCTCCACTTT.

Written as DNA, the CDR3 is TGTGCCAGCTCACCAGAAGGACGGACGTCCCAAGAGACCCAGTACTTC. It translates to CASSPEGRTSQETQYF. V gene TRBV18 combines with J gene TRBJ2-5, with unresolved D. The CDR3 runs 16 residues. V dropped 2 bases and J dropped 1 base, with 14 bases sitting between them. Germline CDR1 reads KGHSH; CDR2 reads LQKENI.

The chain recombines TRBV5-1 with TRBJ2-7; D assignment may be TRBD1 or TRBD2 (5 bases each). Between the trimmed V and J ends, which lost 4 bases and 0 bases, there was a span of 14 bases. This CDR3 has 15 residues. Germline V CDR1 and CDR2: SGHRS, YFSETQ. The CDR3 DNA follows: TGCGCCAGCAGCGTCCGTCAGGGAGCCTCCTACGAGCAGTACTTC. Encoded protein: CASSVRQGASYEQYF.

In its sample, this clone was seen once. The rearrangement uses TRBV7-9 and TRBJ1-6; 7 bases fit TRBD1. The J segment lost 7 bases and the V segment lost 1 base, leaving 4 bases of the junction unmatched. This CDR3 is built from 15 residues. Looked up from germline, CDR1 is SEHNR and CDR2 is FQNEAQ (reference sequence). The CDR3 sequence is CASSLGGTENSPLHF. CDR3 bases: TGTGCCAGCAGCTTAGGTGGGACAGAAAATTCACCCCTCCACTTT.

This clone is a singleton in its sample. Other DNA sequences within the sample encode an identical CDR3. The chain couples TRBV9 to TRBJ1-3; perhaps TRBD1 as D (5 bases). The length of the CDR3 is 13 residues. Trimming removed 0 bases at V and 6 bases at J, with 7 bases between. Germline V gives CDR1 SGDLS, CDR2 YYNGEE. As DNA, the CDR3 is TGTGCCAGCAGCGTAGAGGGGAAAAACACCATATATTTT. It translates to CASSVEGKNTIYF.

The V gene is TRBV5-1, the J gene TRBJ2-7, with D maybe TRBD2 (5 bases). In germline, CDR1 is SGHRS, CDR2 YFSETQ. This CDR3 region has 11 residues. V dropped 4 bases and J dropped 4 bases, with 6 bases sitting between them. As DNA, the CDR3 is TGCGCCAGCAGCGAGGGTTACGAGCAGTACTTC. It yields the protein CASSEGYEQYF.

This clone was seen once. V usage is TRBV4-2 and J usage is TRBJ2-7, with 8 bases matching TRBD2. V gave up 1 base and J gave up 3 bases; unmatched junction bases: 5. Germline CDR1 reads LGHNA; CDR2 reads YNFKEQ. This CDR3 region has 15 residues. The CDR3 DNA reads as TGTGCCAGCAGCCAAGGATTAGCGGGGCACTACGAGCAGTACTTC. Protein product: CASSQGLAGHYEQYF.

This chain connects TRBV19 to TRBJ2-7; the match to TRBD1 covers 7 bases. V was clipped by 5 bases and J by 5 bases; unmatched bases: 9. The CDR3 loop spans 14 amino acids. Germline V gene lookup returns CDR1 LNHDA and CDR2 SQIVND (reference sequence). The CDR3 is CASSHKDRIHEQYF. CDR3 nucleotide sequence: TGTGCCAGTAGTCATAAGGACAGGATACACGAGCAGTACTTC.

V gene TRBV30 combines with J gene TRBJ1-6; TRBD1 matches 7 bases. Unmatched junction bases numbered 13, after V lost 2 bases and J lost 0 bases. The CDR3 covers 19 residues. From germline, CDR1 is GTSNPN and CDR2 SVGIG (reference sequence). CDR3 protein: CAWSSLAGTASSYNSPLHF. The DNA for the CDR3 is TGTGCCTGGAGTTCTTTAGCCGGGACAGCGAGCTCCTATAATTCACCCCTCCACTTT. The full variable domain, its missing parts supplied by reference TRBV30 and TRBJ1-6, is SQTIHQWPATLVQPVGSPLSLECTVEGTSNPNLYWYRQAAGRGLQLLFYSVGIGQISSEVPQNLSASRPQDRQFILSSKKLLLSDSGFYLCAWSSLAGTASSYNSPLHFGNGTRLTVT.

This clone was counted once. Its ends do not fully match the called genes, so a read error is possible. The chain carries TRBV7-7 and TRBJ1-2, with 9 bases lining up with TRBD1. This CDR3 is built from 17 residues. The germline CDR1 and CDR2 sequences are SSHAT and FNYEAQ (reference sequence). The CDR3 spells CASSARDRVFSNYGYTF. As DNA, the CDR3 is TGTGCTAGCAGCGCCCGGGACAGGGTCTTCTCTAACTATGGCTACACCTTC.

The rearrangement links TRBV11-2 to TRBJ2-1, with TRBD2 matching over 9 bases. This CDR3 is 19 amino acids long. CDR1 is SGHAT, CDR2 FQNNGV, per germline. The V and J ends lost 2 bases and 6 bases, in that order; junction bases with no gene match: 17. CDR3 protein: CASSLLSPVLAGSTNEQFF. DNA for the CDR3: TGTGCCAGCAGCTTACTCTCTCCAGTACTAGCGGGTTCTACCAATGAGCAGTTCTTC.

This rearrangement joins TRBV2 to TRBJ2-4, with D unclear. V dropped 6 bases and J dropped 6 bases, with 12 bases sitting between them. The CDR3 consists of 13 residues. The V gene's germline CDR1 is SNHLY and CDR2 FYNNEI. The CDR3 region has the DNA TGTGCCAGCAGCGCCCCTGGCTCAAACATTCAGTACTTC. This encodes CASSAPGSNIQYF.

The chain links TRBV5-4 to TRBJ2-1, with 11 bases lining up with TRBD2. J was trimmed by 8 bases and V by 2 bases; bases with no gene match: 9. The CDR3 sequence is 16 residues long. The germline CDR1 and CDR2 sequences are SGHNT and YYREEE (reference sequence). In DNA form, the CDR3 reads TGTGCCAGCAGCTTAAGTAGCGGGAGGGCCCTGCATGAGCAGTTCTTC. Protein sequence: CASSLSSGRALHEQFF.

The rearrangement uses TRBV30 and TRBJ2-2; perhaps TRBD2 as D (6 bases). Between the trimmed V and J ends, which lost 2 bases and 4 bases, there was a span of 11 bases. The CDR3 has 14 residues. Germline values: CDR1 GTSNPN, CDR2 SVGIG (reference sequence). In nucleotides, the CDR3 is TGTGCCTGGAGTACCGGGAGAGCCACCGGGGAGCTGTTTTTT. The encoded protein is CAWSTGRATGELFF. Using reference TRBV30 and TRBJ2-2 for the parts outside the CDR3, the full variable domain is SQTIHQWPATLVQPVGSPLSLECTVEGTSNPNLYWYRQAAGRGLQLLFYSVGIGQISSEVPQNLSASRPQDRQFILSSKKLLLSDSGFYLCAWSTGRATGELFFGEGSRLTVL.

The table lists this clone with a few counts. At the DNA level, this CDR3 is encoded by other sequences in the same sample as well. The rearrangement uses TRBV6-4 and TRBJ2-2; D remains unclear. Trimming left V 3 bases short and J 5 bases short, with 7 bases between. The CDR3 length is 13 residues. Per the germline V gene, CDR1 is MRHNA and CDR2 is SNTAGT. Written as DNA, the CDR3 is TGTGCCAGCAGTGAGGTCGGGACCGGGGAGCTGTTTTTT. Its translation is CASSEVGTGELFF.

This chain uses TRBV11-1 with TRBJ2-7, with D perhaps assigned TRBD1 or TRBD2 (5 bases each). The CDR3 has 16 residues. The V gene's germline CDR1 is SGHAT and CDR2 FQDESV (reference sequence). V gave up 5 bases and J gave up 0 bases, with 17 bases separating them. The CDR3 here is CASSPRRGATSYEQYF. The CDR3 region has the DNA TGTGCCAGCAGCCCTCGTCGAGGGGCGACCTCCTACGAGCAGTACTTC.

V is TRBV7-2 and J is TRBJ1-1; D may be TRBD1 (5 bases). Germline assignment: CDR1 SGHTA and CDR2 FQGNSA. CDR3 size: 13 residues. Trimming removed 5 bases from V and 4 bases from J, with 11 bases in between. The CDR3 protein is CASSLTGSTEAFF. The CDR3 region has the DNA TGTGCCAGCAGCCTTACAGGATCCACTGAAGCTTTCTTT.

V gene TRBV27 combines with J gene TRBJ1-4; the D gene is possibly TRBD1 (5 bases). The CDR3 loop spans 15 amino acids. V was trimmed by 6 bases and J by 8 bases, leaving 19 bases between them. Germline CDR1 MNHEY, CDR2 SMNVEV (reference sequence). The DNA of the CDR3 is TGTGCCAGCAGCCCACGGACGGTAGCAGGGGAAAAACTGTTTTTT. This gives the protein CASSPRTVAGEKLFF. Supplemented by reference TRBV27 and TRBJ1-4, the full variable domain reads EAQVTQNPRYLITVTGKKLTVTCSQNMNHEYMSWYRQDPGLGLRQIYYSMNVEVTDKGDVPEGYKVSRKEKRNFPLILESPSPNQTSLYFCASSPRTVAGEKLFFGSGTQLSVL.

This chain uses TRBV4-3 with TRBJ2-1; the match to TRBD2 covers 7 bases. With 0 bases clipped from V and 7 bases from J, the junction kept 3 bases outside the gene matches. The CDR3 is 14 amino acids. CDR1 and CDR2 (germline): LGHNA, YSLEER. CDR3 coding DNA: TGCGCCAGCAGCCAAGATCAGCGGGATAATGAGCAGTTCTTC. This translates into CASSQDQRDNEQFF.

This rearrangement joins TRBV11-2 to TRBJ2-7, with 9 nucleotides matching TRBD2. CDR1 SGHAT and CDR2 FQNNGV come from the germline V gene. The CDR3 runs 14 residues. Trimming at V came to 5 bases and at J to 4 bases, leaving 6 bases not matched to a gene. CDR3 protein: CASSQPTSGYEQYF. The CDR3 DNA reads TGTGCCAGCAGCCAACCGACTAGCGGATACGAGCAGTACTTC.

CDR3 sequence (DNA): TGTGCCACCAGCAGAGAGGGGGGGCCGACAAATTCACCCCTCCACTTT. It codes for CATSREGGPTNSPLHF. This sequence joins TRBV15 and TRBJ1-6; weak D call: TRBD1 (6 bases). V lost 0 bases to trimming and J lost 7 bases, with 13 bases between them. The germline CDR1 and CDR2 sequences are LNHNV and YYDKDF (reference sequence). The CDR3 has 16 amino acids. The full variable domain, completed using reference TRBV15 and TRBJ1-6, is DAMVIQNPRYQVTQFGKPVTLSCSQTLNHNVMYWYQQKSSQAPKLLFHYYDKDFNNEADTPDNFQSRRPNTSFCFLDIRSPGLGDTAMYLCATSREGGPTNSPLHFGNGTRLTVT.

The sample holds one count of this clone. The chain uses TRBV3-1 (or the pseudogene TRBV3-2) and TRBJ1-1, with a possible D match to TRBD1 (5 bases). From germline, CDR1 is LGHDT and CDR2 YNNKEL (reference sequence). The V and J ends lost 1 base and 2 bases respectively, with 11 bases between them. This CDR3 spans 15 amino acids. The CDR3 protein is CASSQGAGGNTEAFF. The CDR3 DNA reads TGTGCCAGCAGCCAAGGGGCCGGGGGTAACACTGAAGCTTTCTTT.

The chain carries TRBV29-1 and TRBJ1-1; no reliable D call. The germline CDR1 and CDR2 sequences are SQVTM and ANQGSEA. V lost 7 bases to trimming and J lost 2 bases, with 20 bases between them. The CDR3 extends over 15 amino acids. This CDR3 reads CSAMADSRVNTEAFF. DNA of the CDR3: TGCAGCGCCATGGCCGATTCTCGGGTAAACACTGAAGCTTTCTTT.